What follows are 20 T cell receptor beta chains derived from one specimen sequenced in a study of blood T cell repertoires in COVID-19. Method: immunoSEQ multiplex PCR; TCRdb's copy keeps in-frame clones and lacks some. The table has roughly 58,000 clones, about 80% seen once. The sample comprised peripheral blood. The receptors stem from a middle-aged man with active or convalescent COVID-19.

The CDR3 bases are TGTGCCAGCAGCTTCAACCGGGGATTGAATGAAGCTTTCTTT. This codes for CASSFNRGLNEAFF. The chain carries TRBV5-6 and TRBJ1-1; no reliable D call. The germline V gene has CDR1 SGHDT and CDR2 YYEEEE. The ends were cut back, 2 bases at V and 7 bases at J, with 15 bases in the middle. This CDR3 has 14 residues.

The chain carries TRBV30 and TRBJ1-2; a possible D gene is TRBD1 (5 bases). CDR1 is GTSNPN and CDR2 is SVGIG in the germline V gene (reference sequence). The CDR3 spans 13 residues. V was cut by 4 bases and J by 3 bases, with 12 bases left in between. CDR3 sequence reads: CAWMGGGHYGYTF. The DNA of the CDR3 is TGTGCCTGGATGGGGGGAGGCCACTATGGCTACACCTTC. Full variable domain (rest looked up from reference TRBV30 and TRBJ1-2): SQTIHQWPATLVQPVGSPLSLECTVEGTSNPNLYWYRQAAGRGLQLLFYSVGIGQISSEVPQNLSASRPQDRQFILSSKKLLLSDSGFYLCAWMGGGHYGYTFGSGTRLTVV.

The V gene is TRBV25-1, the J gene TRBJ1-1, with D possibly matching TRBD1 (6 bases). The CDR3 spans 15 residues. Germline V gene lookup returns CDR1 MGHDK and CDR2 SYGVNS. V lost 4 bases and J 0 bases, leaving 12 bases between the germline ends. DNA for the CDR3: TGTGCCAGCAGTGGCGGACAGAACATGAACACTGAAGCTTTCTTT. Translation gives CASSGGQNMNTEAFF. Looking up the rest from reference TRBV25-1 and TRBJ1-1 gives the full variable domain: EADIYQTPRYLVIGTGKKITLECSQTMGHDKMYWYQQDPGMELHLIHYSYGVNSTEKGDLSSESTVSRIRTEHFPLTLESARPSHTSQYLCASSGGQNMNTEAFFGQGTRLTVV.

The chain has TRBV19 and TRBJ2-5; D may be TRBD2 (6 bases). Trimming removed 1 base at V and 1 base at J, with 16 bases between. Germline V gives CDR1 LNHDA, CDR2 SQIVND (reference sequence). The CDR3 loop spans 17 amino acids. CDR3 in amino acids: CASSIGVGGGFQETQYF. The CDR3 nucleotides read TGTGCCAGTAGTATAGGAGTCGGGGGAGGTTTCCAAGAGACCCAGTACTTC.

Only a few counts were recorded for this clone. The chain carries TRBV3-1 (or the pseudogene TRBV3-2) and TRBJ1-6, with D possibly matching TRBD1 (5 bases). The CDR3 is 15 residues long. The V gene lost 2 bases and the J gene lost 9 bases, with 14 bases spanning the gap. The germline CDR1 and CDR2 sequences are LGHDT and YNNKEL (reference sequence). The chain's CDR3 is CASSQIQGIVSPLHF. Here the CDR3 DNA reads TGTGCCAGCAGCCAAATTCAGGGAATAGTTTCACCCCTCCACTTT.

This rearrangement joins TRBV5-6 to TRBJ2-3; 7 positions match TRBD1. Trimming cost V 2 bases and J 4 bases; bases outside gene matches: 1. Germline assignment: CDR1 SGHDT and CDR2 YYEEEE. The CDR3 consists of 13 residues. CDR3 in amino acids: CASSLGGADTQYF. The CDR3 DNA sequence: TGTGCCAGCAGCTTAGGGGGCGCAGATACGCAGTATTTT.

The chain carries TRBV7-2 and TRBJ1-1; D gene uncertain. The CDR3 runs to 11 residues. V lost 3 bases, J lost 7 bases, and 6 bases lay in between. Germline CDR1 SGHTA, CDR2 FQGNSA. CDR3 residues: CASSLWSEAFF. The CDR3 region has the DNA TGTGCCAGCAGCTTGTGGAGTGAAGCTTTCTTT.

The V call is TRBV5-1, the J call TRBJ1-1; possibly TRBD1 for D (6 bases). The CDR3 extends over 14 amino acids. Germline lookup yields CDR1 SGHRS and CDR2 YFSETQ. Deletions cut 7 bases from V and 9 bases from J, with 22 bases between. The CDR3 DNA is TGCGCCAGCGGAACCTATCCGGGAGGGGGGCAAGCTTTCTTT. Protein: CASGTYPGGGQAFF.

The chain combines TRBV5-1 with TRBJ2-3, with a weak D call TRBD1 (5 bases). There are 14 residues in the CDR3. From germline, CDR1 is SGHRS and CDR2 YFSETQ. V was cut by 8 bases and J by 2 bases, with 15 bases left in between. In nucleotides, the CDR3 is TGCGCCAGTCAGGTCGCAGGGCACACAGATACGCAGTATTTT. It yields the protein CASQVAGHTDTQYF.

This clone is labeled medium-sized. The chain couples TRBV2 to TRBJ1-6, with TRBD1 as a possible D gene (5 bases). CDR1 SNHLY and CDR2 FYNNEI come from the germline V gene. Trimming took 5 bases from V and 0 from J, leaving 8 bases between them. The CDR3 loop spans 15 amino acids. The CDR3 loop reads CASSTDNSYNSPLHF. The DNA of the CDR3 is TGTGCCAGCAGTACGGACAACTCCTATAATTCACCCCTCCACTTT.

This sequence joins TRBV6-1 and TRBJ1-5; D is perhaps TRBD1 (6 bases). Trimming took off 2 bases at V and 0 bases at J, with 8 bases between the two ends. Germline V gene sequence: CDR1 MNHNS, CDR2 SASEGT. The CDR3 consists of 15 residues. CDR3 sequence: CASSETGSSNQPQHF. The CDR3 region has the DNA TGTGCCAGCAGTGAAACAGGGAGTAGCAATCAGCCCCAGCATTTT.

The chain links TRBV5-4 to TRBJ2-6; the D gene is possibly TRBD2 (5 bases). CDR1 SGHNT and CDR2 YYREEE come from the germline V gene (reference sequence). Trimming took off 0 bases at V and 2 bases at J, with 6 bases between the two ends. This CDR3 region has 15 residues. This CDR3 reads CASSLGGAGANVLTF. DNA of the CDR3: TGTGCCAGCAGCTTGGGGGGAGCTGGGGCCAACGTCCTGACTTTC.

This clone was counted only a few times. This chain joins TRBV7-9 and TRBJ1-1, with 9 bases that match TRBD1. The V gene end was trimmed by 5 bases and the J gene end by 11 bases; junction bases not matched to a gene: 9. There are 13 residues in the CDR3. Germline V lookup: CDR1 SEHNR, CDR2 FQNEAQ (reference sequence). The CDR3 region is CASSLDRGTGAFF. DNA for the CDR3: TGTGCCAGCAGCCTGGACAGGGGAACTGGGGCTTTCTTT.

The rearrangement joins TRBV14 to TRBJ2-5; TRBD1 matches at 7 bases. Germline V lookup: CDR1 SGHDN, CDR2 FVKESK. CDR3 length: 18 amino acids. The V and J ends lost 0 bases and 2 bases, in that order; junction bases with no gene match: 12. The CDR3 sequence is CASSQEKGARLGQETQYF. Here the CDR3 DNA reads TGTGCCAGCAGCCAAGAAAAGGGGGCGCGGCTCGGGCAAGAGACCCAGTACTTC.

This chain connects TRBV29-1 to TRBJ2-7, with 9 bases identical to TRBD1. V shed 0 bases and J 0 bases; nucleotides not matched to a gene: 9. Germline V CDR1 and CDR2: SQVTM, ANQGSEA. This CDR3 comprises 17 residues. The CDR3 region has the DNA TGCAGCGTTGAAGAGTTGGGTACAGGGGGCGACTCCTACGAGCAGTACTTC. Its translation is CSVEELGTGGDSYEQYF.

CDR3 amino acids: CASETGASSYNEQFF. The CDR3 DNA reads TGTGCCAGCGAGACAGGGGCTAGCTCCTACAATGAGCAGTTCTTC. The chain links TRBV6-5 to TRBJ2-1; 8 bases fit TRBD1. The CDR3 runs to 15 residues. V lost 8 bases to trimming and J lost 0 bases; unmatched junction nucleotides: 6. The germline V gene encodes CDR1 MNHEY and CDR2 SVGAGI.

The V gene is TRBV9, the J gene TRBJ2-6; maybe TRBD2 (5 bases). The CDR3 sequence is 15 residues long. Germline assignment: CDR1 SGDLS and CDR2 YYNGEE. Deletions cut 0 bases from V and 6 bases from J, with 10 bases between. In nucleotides, the CDR3 is TGTGCCAGCAGCGTAGTAGCGTCCGAGGCCAACGTCCTGACTTTC. Residues: CASSVVASEANVLTF.

V and J are TRBV7-3 and TRBJ2-2, with 8 positions matching TRBD1. Germline assignment: CDR1 SGHTA and CDR2 FQGTGA. There are 14 residues in the CDR3. J gave up 5 bases and V 8 bases, and 7 bases lay outside the gene matches. The CDR3 DNA is TGTGCCAGCTCTAGACAGGGGAGAACCGGGGAGCTGTTTTTT. Its translation is CASSRQGRTGELFF.

The V and J genes are TRBV30 and TRBJ2-3; TRBD2 aligns across 7 bases. This CDR3 has 13 amino acids. Losses at the gene ends were 4 bases for V and 4 bases for J; bases not matched to a gene: 5. The germline V gene encodes CDR1 GTSNPN and CDR2 SVGIG (reference sequence). The CDR3 is CAWNAGVSDTQYF. The CDR3 DNA is TGTGCCTGGAACGCGGGAGTGTCAGATACGCAGTATTTT.

The rearrangement joins TRBV7-3 to TRBJ2-7; D is unclear. The CDR3 runs to 13 residues. CDR1 is SGHTA, CDR2 FQGTGA, per germline. V was shortened by 5 bases and J by 0 bases, with 8 bases between the two germline ends. CDR3 amino acids: CASSPDISYEQYF. CDR3 DNA sequence: TGTGCCAGCAGCCCAGACATCTCCTACGAGCAGTACTTC.